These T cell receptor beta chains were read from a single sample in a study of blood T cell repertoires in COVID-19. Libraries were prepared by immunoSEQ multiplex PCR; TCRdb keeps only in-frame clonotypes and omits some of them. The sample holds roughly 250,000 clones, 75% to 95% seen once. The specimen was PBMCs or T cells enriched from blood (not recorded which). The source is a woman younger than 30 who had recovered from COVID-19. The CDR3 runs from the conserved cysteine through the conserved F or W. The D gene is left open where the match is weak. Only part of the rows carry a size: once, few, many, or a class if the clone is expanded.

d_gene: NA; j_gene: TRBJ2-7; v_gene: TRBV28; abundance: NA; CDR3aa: CASSFLTGYEQYF; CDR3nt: TGTGCCAGCAGTTTCTTGACTGGCTACGAGCAGTACTTC
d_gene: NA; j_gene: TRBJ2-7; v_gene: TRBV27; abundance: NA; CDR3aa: CASSFRGEAYEQYF; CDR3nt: TGTGCCAGCAGTTTTCGAGGTGAGGCCTACGAGCAGTACTTC
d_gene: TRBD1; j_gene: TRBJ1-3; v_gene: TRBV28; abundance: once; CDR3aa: CASSFRWRLGSPGQGSGNTIYF; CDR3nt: TGTGCCAGCAGTTTTAGGTGGAGGTTGGGATCCCCGGGACAGGGCTCTGGAAACACCATATATTTT
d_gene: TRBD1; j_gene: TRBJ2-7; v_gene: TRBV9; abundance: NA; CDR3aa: CASSVGPLGQGSPYEQYF; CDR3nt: TGTGCCAGCAGCGTAGGACCTCTGGGACAGGGATCCCCCTACGAGCAGTACTTC
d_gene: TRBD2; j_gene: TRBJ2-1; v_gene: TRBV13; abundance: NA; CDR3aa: CASSWATSGTYNEQFF; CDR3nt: TGTGCCAGCAGCTGGGCTACTAGCGGGACCTACAATGAGCAGTTCTTC
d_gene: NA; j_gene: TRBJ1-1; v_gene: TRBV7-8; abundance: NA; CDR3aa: CASSFRGLMNTEAFF; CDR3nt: TGTGCCAGCAGCTTCAGGGGTTTGATGAACACTGAAGCTTTCTTT
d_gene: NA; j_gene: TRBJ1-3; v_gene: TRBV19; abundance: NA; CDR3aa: CASETAAGNTIYF; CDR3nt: TGTGCCAGTGAAACCGCGGCTGGAAACACCATATATTTT
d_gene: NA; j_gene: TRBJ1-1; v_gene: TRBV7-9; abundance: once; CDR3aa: CASSQMGQNTEAFF; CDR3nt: TGTGCCAGCAGTCAAATGGGGCAGAACACTGAAGCTTTCTTT
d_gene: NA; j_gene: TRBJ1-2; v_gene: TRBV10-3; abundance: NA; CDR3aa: CAISEGARGYGYTF; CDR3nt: TGTGCCATCAGTGAGGGGGCGCGGGGCTATGGCTACACCTTC
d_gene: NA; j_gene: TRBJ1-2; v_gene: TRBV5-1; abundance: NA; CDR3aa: CASSLAFGQGNGYTF; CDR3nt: TGCGCCAGCAGCTTGGCCTTCGGACAAGGGAATGGCTACACCTTC
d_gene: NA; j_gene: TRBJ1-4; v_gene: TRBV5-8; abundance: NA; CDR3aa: CASSLGTAGNEKLFF; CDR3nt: TGTGCCAGCAGCTTGGGGACAGCCGGTAATGAAAAACTGTTTTTT
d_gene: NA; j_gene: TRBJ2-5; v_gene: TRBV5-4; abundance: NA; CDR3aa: CASSPGHPQETQYF; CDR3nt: TGTGCCAGCAGCCCCGGACACCCCCAAGAGACCCAGTACTTC
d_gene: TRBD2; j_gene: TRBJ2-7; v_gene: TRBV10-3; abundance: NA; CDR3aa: CAISLAGGPKQYF; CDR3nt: TGTGCCATCAGCCTAGCGGGAGGGCCGAAGCAGTACTTC
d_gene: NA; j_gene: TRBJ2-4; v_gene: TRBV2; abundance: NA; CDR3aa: CASSEEALAKNIQYF; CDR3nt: TGTGCCAGCAGTGAGGAGGCTTTAGCCAAAAACATTCAGTACTTC
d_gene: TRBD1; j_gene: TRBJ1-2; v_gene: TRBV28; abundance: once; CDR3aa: CASSLPRGQGSGYTF; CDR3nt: TGTGCCAGCAGTCTCCCGCGGGGACAGGGTTCAGGCTACACCTTC
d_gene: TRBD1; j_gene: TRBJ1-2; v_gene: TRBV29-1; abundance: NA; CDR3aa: CSSSGQPNYGYTF; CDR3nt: TGCAGCTCTTCGGGACAGCCAAACTATGGCTACACCTTC